These T cell receptor beta chains were read from a single sample in a study of OX40 agonist ivuxolimab in advanced cancers. The assay was immunoSEQ multiplex PCR, and TCRdb's table has in-frame clones only and misses some. Counted here are over 90,000 clones, around 86% occurring once; the ten biggest clones make up about 1.9%. The source material was CD4+ or CD8+ T cells sorted from blood, sampled in a trial of the OX40 agonist ivuxolimab. These receptors all come from an adult with an advanced solid tumor such as melanoma, head and neck, liver or kidney cancer. Both conserved end residues are part of each CDR3. The order of the fields is V gene, D gene, CDR3 protein. D genes are given only for firm matches.

TRBV11-2,-,CATGTNHYEQYF
TRBV28,-,CASSRTRTTDTQYF
TRBV27,TRBD2,CASRKTSGENIQYF
TRBV5-1,TRBD2,CASSSGLAADTQYF
TRBV5-1,TRBD1,CASSAAGTGNEKLFF
TRBV6-5,-,CASSKPLSTDTQYF
TRBV19,TRBD2,CASGRDYHSGELFF
TRBV7-3,TRBD1,CASSRQGLTEAFF
TRBV6-5,TRBD1,CASSLDRGRNQPQHF
TRBV21-1,-,CASSKGAGGHNQPQHF
TRBV18,TRBD1,CASSAQGEDQPQHF
TRBV11-3,-,CASSFLEGRQFF
TRBV9,-,CASSLDTTDTQYF
TRBV19,-,CASSDRRNTEAFF
TRBV7-3,-,CASSPGQGYGYTF
TRBV5-1,-,CASSLSGGDYNEQFF
TRBV19,TRBD2,CASRERGRTDTQYF
TRBV11-2,-,CASSLEGDPYEQYF
TRBV6-5,-,CASSYSSWLNTEAFF
TRBV11-2,TRBD1,CASSLDRQGGYTF
TRBV5-1,-,CASSSPGQGGAETQYF
TRBV5-1,-,CASSLETGPSYEQYF
TRBV9,TRBD2,CASSERAGLAGNEQFF
TRBV6-1,-,CASSEPGGYYGYTF
TRBV28,-,CASSLTEPYEQYF
TRBV7-7,TRBD2,CASSLGGLASQETQYF
TRBV11-2,TRBD2,CASRYSGSSYNEQFF
TRBV10-3,TRBD2,CAISGGVAGLTYNEQFF
TRBV28,TRBD2,CASSERLAGGLTGELFF
TRBV6-5,-,CASSYFENTGELFF
TRBV19,-,CASSNRRGEQYF
TRBV9,-,CASSVGGGETQYF
TRBV28,-,CASSPGQLTYEQYF
TRBV19,-,CASSMPSSGRKWEQFF
TRBV6-5,-,CASSIGPRSPSGYTF
TRBV28,-,CAAQPAGKGDEQFF
TRBV7-9,-,CASSLVSAKADTQYF
TRBV7-2,TRBD2,CASSLQLAGYYNEQFF
TRBV5-6,-,CASSTSNEISGANVLTF
TRBV28,TRBD1,CASRGGGTPGQPQHF
TRBV27,-,CASGRADTQYF